The 23 T cell receptor beta chains reported below all come from one sample, sequenced in a study of shared clonotypes between healthy human individuals. Only in-frame clones appear in the TCRdb table, and some are missing; sequencing was by immunoSEQ multiplex PCR. Of 2,500,000 or so clones detected, roughly nine tenths appear once; the ten largest clones hold under 0.15%. Sequenced input: naive CD4+ T cells sorted from blood. Subset specified: CD45RA+ positively selected. The receptors were sampled from a man aged 18 to 30 in good health.

The chain couples TRBV6-5 to TRBJ1-4; TRBD1 agrees at 7 bases. In germline, CDR1 is MNHEY, CDR2 SVGAGI. Trimming took 11 bases from V and 5 from J; bases not matched to a gene: 5. This CDR3 has 12 residues. The CDR3 bases are TGTGCCTCAGGGGGATCAAATGAAAAACTGTTTTTT. It specifies CASGGSNEKLFF.

This clone appeared a single time. The rearrangement uses TRBV5-1 and TRBJ2-7, with TRBD1 identical over 7 bases. This CDR3 spans 15 amino acids. V lost 0 bases to trimming and J lost 5 bases; unmatched junction nucleotides: 8. CDR1 is SGHRS and CDR2 is YFSETQ in the germline V gene. This chain's CDR3 is CASSLEKTGYDEQYF. In DNA form, the CDR3 reads TGCGCCAGCAGCTTGGAGAAGACAGGGTACGACGAGCAGTACTTC.

This rearrangement joins TRBV12-5 to TRBJ2-1; 9 positions match TRBD2. CDR1 LGHNT and CDR2 FRNRAP come from the germline V gene. Trimming at V came to 2 bases and at J to 4 bases, leaving 12 bases not matched to a gene. CDR3 size: 18 residues. The CDR3 is CASGLTLAGPTEYNEQFF. Here the CDR3 DNA reads TGTGCTAGTGGTTTGACCCTAGCGGGGCCCACCGAGTACAATGAGCAGTTCTTC.

V is TRBV29-1 and J is TRBJ2-2; 8 bases fit TRBD2. The CDR3 loop spans 15 amino acids. Losses at the gene ends were 2 bases for V and 4 bases for J; bases not matched to a gene: 6. CDR1 and CDR2 from the germline V gene are SQVTM and ANQGSEA. The chain's CDR3 is CSVELPGGLTGELFF. In DNA, the CDR3 is TGCAGCGTTGAACTCCCGGGGGGGCTCACCGGGGAGCTGTTTTTT.

CDR3 amino acids: CASRDRGRAEQYF. The CDR3 DNA reads TGTGCCAGCCGGGACAGGGGGAGGGCCGAGCAGTACTTC. V and J are TRBV6-5 and TRBJ2-7; TRBD1 matches 11 bases. This CDR3 is built from 13 residues. Germline loops: CDR1 MNHEY, CDR2 SVGAGI. Trimming removed 8 bases from V and 6 bases from J; junction bases left unmatched: 6.

This chain links TRBV5-1 with TRBJ1-1; a possible D gene is TRBD1 (5 bases). Germline V gene lookup returns CDR1 SGHRS and CDR2 YFSETQ. The CDR3 extends over 13 amino acids. Between the trimmed V and J ends, which lost 4 bases and 2 bases, there was a span of 9 bases. DNA for the CDR3: TGCGCCAGCAGCCTACAGGACAACACTGAAGCTTTCTTT. Translation gives CASSLQDNTEAFF.

CDR3 in DNA: TGTGCCAGCAGTCCTGGGGACAGGGAATGGGCAGATACGCAGTATTTT. Amino acid sequence: CASSPGDREWADTQYF. This chain links TRBV6-4 with TRBJ2-3; TRBD1 matches at 9 bases. Germline CDR1 is MRHNA and CDR2 is SNTAGT. This CDR3 region has 16 residues. V dropped 5 bases and J dropped 4; count of bases not matched to a gene: 10.

This clone appeared once. The rearrangement uses TRBV4-3 and TRBJ1-4; D is perhaps TRBD1 (6 bases). V shed 4 bases and J shed 5 bases, with 14 bases lying between them. The CDR3 has 15 residues. Germline loops: CDR1 LGHNA, CDR2 YSLEER. Written as DNA, the CDR3 is TGCGCCAGCAGCCCCTGGCTAGGGGGGAATGAAAAACTGTTTTTT. This gives the protein CASSPWLGGNEKLFF.

V gene TRBV5-1 combines with J gene TRBJ1-6, with D maybe TRBD1 (5 bases). Germline values: CDR1 SGHRS, CDR2 YFSETQ. V dropped 1 base and J dropped 11 bases, with 10 bases sitting between them. This CDR3 has 13 amino acids. This chain's CDR3 is CASSLKDTTPLHF. Written as DNA, the CDR3 is TGCGCCAGCAGCTTGAAGGACACGACACCCCTCCACTTT.

V gene TRBV28 combines with J gene TRBJ1-2; D is unclear. V dropped 3 bases and J dropped 2 bases, with 13 bases sitting between them. The CDR3 has 15 amino acids. Per the germline V gene, CDR1 is MDHEN and CDR2 is SYDVKM. The CDR3 protein is CASSLTVLKNYGYTF. CDR3 DNA: TGTGCCAGCAGTTTGACGGTCCTTAAGAACTATGGCTACACCTTC.

The chain links TRBV29-1 to TRBJ2-1, with D tentatively TRBD1 or TRBD2 (5 bases each). Per germline, CDR1 SQVTM and CDR2 ANQGSEA. CDR3 length: 14 amino acids. V gave up 6 bases and J gave up 9 bases, with 21 bases separating them. Here the CDR3 DNA reads TGCAGCGTGTCCGGGGACGCGGCCTCGTCTGAGCAGTTCTTC. This translates into CSVSGDAASSEQFF.

The chain recombines TRBV2 with TRBJ2-3; D remains unclear. Deletions cut 8 bases from V and 4 bases from J, with 13 bases between. The CDR3 covers 13 residues. CDR1 and CDR2 (germline): SNHLY, FYNNEI. The CDR3 nucleotides read TGTGCCAGCCGCCTGGACGGATCAGATACGCAGTATTTT. This sequence encodes CASRLDGSDTQYF.

The J gene is TRBJ1-2, the V gene TRBV4-1, with TRBD1 as a possible D gene (5 bases). The CDR3 is made up of 16 amino acids. Germline CDR1 and CDR2: MGHRA and YSYEKL. The ends were cut back, 1 base at V and 1 base at J, with 13 bases in the middle. CDR3 residues: CASSQGRGRYNYGYTF. In DNA form, the CDR3 reads TGCGCCAGCAGCCAAGGACGGGGGAGGTATAACTATGGCTACACCTTC.

The chain employs TRBV5-1 and TRBJ1-1; 7 bases are shared with TRBD1. Germline CDR1 reads SGHRS; CDR2 reads YFSETQ. The CDR3 length is 17 residues. With V trimmed by 4 bases and J by 3 bases, 15 bases remained unmatched. The CDR3 region is CASSLETGPSGYTEAFF. The CDR3 DNA is TGCGCCAGCAGCCTTGAGACAGGGCCCTCCGGTTACACTGAAGCTTTCTTT.

The chain recombines TRBV30 with TRBJ2-7; D not resolved. V lost 2 bases and J 6 bases, leaving 11 bases between the germline ends. The CDR3 loop spans 12 amino acids. Germline lookup yields CDR1 GTSNPN and CDR2 SVGIG (reference sequence). This chain's CDR3 is CAWSRTAVEQYF. DNA for the CDR3: TGTGCCTGGAGTAGGACGGCAGTCGAGCAGTACTTC.

The chain joins TRBV2 to TRBJ1-4; D is unresolved. Per germline, CDR1 SNHLY and CDR2 FYNNEI. This CDR3 is built from 14 residues. V shed 8 bases and J shed 3 bases, with 13 bases lying between them. The CDR3 region is CASGGRSSNEKLFF. Here the CDR3 DNA reads TGTGCCAGCGGAGGACGTTCATCTAATGAAAAACTGTTTTTT.

The CDR3 is CASSRDSRTDTQYF. The CDR3 DNA reads TGTGCCAGCAGCCGGGATTCGCGCACAGATACGCAGTATTTT. The chain carries TRBV6-5 and TRBJ2-3; a weak D match, TRBD2 (5 bases). The V end was cut by 6 bases, the J end by 1 base, with 11 bases between. This CDR3 is 14 amino acids long. Germline lookup yields CDR1 MNHEY and CDR2 SVGAGI.

V usage is TRBV4-1 and J usage is TRBJ1-6; the D is unclear. CDR1 and CDR2 from the germline V gene are MGHRA and YSYEKL. CDR3 length: 11 residues. V lost 5 bases and J 5 bases, leaving 1 base between the germline ends. The CDR3 bases are TGCGCCAGCAGCAATAATTCACCCCTCCACTTT. Amino acid sequence: CASSNNSPLHF.

CDR3 sequence (DNA): TGTGCCAGCAGTTTACCGGCAGGGGGAGGCACTGAAGCTTTCTTT. This codes for CASSLPAGGGTEAFF. The J gene is TRBJ1-1, the V gene TRBV28; 7 nucleotides agree with TRBD1. CDR1 is MDHEN and CDR2 is SYDVKM in the germline V gene. The V and J ends lost 2 bases and 4 bases, in that order; junction bases with no gene match: 7. The length of the CDR3 is 15 residues. The variable domain in full, with the rest retrieved from reference TRBV28 and TRBJ1-1, is DVKVTQSSRYLVKRTGEKVFLECVQDMDHENMFWYRQDPGLGLRLIYFSYDVKMKEKGDIPEGYSVSREKKERFSLILESASTNQTSMYLCASSLPAGGGTEAFFGQGTRLTVV.

The chain couples TRBV11-2 to TRBJ2-1, with D perhaps being TRBD1 or TRBD2 (5 bases each). V was shortened by 8 bases and J by 9 bases, with 23 bases between the two germline ends. CDR3 size: 15 residues. Germline values: CDR1 SGHAT, CDR2 FQNNGV. This chain's CDR3 is CASRVVAGRYGEQFF. For the CDR3, the DNA is TGTGCCAGCCGAGTCGTGGCAGGGAGATATGGTGAGCAGTTCTTC.

This chain uses TRBV6-1 with TRBJ1-5; perhaps TRBD1 as D (6 bases). The V gene lost 10 bases and the J gene lost 6 bases, with 16 bases spanning the gap. Germline V CDR1 and CDR2: MNHNS, SASEGT. The CDR3 is 13 residues long. The CDR3 DNA reads TGTGCCACTTACAACAGGGTAGGTCAGCCCCAGCATTTT. It specifies CATYNRVGQPQHF.

The V call is TRBV28, the J call TRBJ1-5, with 9 bases fitting TRBD1. Germline loops: CDR1 MDHEN, CDR2 SYDVKM. V shed 6 bases, J shed 4 bases, and the junction held 13 bases outside the gene matches. This CDR3 has 17 amino acids. This CDR3 reads CASSPPKPGQGNQPQHF. CDR3 DNA sequence: TGTGCCAGCAGCCCCCCAAAACCGGGACAGGGAAATCAGCCCCAGCATTTT.

J is TRBJ2-6 and V is TRBV5-1; D unresolved. Germline V gives CDR1 SGHRS, CDR2 YFSETQ. CDR3 size: 17 residues. Trimming took off 0 bases at V and 1 base at J, with 11 bases between the two ends. CDR3 sequence (DNA): TGCGCCAGCAGCTTGGAAGCCGCCTATTCTGGGGCCAACGTCCTGACTTTC. It encodes CASSLEAAYSGANVLTF.